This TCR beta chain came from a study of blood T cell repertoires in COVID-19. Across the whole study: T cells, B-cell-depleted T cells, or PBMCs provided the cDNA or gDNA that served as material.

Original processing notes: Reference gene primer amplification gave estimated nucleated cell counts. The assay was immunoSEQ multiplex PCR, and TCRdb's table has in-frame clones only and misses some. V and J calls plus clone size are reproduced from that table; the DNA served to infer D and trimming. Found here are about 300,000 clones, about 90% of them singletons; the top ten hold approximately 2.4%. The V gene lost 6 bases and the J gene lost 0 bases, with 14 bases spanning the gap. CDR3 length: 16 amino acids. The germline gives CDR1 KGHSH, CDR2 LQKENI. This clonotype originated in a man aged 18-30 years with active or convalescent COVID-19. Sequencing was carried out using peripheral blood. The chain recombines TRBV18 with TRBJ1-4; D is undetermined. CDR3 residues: CASSLNAVPTNEKLFF. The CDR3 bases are TGTGCCAGCTCCCTAAACGCGGTCCCAACTAATGAAAAACTGTTTTTT.